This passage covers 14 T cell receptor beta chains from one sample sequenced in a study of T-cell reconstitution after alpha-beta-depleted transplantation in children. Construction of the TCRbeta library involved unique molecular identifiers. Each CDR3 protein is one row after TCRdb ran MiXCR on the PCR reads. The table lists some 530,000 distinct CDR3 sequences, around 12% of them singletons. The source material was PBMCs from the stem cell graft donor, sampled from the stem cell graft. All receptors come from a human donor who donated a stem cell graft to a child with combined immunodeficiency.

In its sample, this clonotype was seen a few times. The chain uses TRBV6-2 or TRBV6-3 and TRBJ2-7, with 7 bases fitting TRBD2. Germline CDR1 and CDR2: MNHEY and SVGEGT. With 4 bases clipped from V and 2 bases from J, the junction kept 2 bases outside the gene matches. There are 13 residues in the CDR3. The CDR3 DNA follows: TGTGCCAGCAGTTCCAGCGGGACCTACGAGCAGTACTTC. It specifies CASSSSGTYEQYF.

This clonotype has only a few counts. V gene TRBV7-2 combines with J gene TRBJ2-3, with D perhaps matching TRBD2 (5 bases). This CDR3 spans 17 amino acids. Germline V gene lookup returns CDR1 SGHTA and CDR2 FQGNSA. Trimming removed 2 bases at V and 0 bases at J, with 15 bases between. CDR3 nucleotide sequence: TGTGCCAGCAGCTTATACTCGCTGCGGGCCAGCACAGATACGCAGTATTTT. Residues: CASSLYSLRASTDTQYF.

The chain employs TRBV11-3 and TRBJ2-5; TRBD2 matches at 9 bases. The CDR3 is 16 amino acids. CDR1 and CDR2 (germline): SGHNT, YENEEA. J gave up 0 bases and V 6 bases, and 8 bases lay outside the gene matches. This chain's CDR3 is CASSLHSGGDQETQYF. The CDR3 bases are TGTGCCAGCAGTCTTCATAGCGGGGGCGACCAAGAGACCCAGTACTTC.

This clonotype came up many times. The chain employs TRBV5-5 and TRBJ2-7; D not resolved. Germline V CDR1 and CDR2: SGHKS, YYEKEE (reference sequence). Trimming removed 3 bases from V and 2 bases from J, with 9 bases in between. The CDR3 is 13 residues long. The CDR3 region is CASSWQEAYEQYF. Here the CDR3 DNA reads TGTGCCAGCAGCTGGCAGGAAGCCTACGAGCAGTACTTC.

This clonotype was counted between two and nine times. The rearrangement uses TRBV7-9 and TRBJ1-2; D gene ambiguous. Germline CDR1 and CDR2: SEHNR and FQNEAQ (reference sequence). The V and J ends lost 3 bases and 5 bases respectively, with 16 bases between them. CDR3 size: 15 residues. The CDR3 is CASSLVVQVEYGYTF. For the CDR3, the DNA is TGTGCCAGCAGCTTGGTAGTCCAAGTGGAATATGGCTACACCTTC.

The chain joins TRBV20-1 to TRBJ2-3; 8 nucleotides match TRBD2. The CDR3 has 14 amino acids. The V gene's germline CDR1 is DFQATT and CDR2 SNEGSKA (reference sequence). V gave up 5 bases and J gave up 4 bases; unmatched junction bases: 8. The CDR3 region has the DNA TGCAGTGCTCTCGGGGGGGGCCCCGCAGATACGCAGTATTTT. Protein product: CSALGGGPADTQYF.

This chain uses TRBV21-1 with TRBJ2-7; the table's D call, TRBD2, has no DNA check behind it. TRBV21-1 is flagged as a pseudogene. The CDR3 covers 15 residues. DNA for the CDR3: TGTGCCAGCAGAATGACTAGCGGGAGTTCCTACGAGCAGTACTTC. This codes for CASRMTSGSSYEQYF.

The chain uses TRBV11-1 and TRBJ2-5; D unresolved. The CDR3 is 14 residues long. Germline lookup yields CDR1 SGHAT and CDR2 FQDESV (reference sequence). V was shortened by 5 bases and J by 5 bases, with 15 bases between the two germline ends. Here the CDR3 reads CASSPSGSAETQYF. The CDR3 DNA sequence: TGTGCCAGCAGCCCCTCTGGGTCGGCCGAGACCCAGTACTTC.

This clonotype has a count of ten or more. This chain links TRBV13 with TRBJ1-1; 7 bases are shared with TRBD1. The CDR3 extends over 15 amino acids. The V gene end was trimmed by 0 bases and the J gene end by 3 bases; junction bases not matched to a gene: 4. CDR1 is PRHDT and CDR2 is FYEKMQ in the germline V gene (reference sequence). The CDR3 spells CASSLGGQRDTEAFF. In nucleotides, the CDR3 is TGTGCCAGCAGCTTAGGGGGACAGAGGGACACTGAAGCTTTCTTT.

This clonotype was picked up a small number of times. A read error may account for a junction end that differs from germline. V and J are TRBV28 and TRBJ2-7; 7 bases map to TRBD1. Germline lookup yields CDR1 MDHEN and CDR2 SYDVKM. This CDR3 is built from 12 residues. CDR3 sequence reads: CASSSQDRSRDF. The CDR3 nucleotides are TGTGCCAGCAGTTCCCAGGACAGGTCTCGGGACTTC.

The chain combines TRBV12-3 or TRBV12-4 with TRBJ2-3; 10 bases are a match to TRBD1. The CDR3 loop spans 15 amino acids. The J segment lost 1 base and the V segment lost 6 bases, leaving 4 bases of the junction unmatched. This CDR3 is CASSSDRGRTDTQYF. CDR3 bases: TGTGCCAGCAGCTCCGACAGGGGGCGCACAGATACGCAGTATTTT.

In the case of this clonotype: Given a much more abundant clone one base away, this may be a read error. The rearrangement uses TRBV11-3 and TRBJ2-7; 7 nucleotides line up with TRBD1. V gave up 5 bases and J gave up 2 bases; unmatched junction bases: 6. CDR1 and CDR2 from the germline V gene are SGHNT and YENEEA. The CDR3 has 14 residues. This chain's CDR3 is CASSRRDSTYEQYF. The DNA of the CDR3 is TGTGCCAGCAGCCGACGGGACAGTACCTACGAGCAGTACTTC.

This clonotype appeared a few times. The CDR3 spells CASGQQIDSPLHF. CDR3 bases: TGTGCCAGTGGACAGCAAATAGATTCACCCCTCCACTTT. This chain connects TRBV19 to TRBJ1-6, with D perhaps matching TRBD1 (6 bases). CDR1 is LNHDA and CDR2 is SQIVND in the germline V gene (reference sequence). This CDR3 comprises 13 residues. The germline V and J ends were trimmed by 8 bases and 8 bases, with 13 bases remaining between them.

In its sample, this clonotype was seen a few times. The CDR3 coding sequence is TGTGCCACCAGTATACCCAACAGGGGTTCCACAGATACGCAGTATTTT. It is translated as CATSIPNRGSTDTQYF. The V call is TRBV24-1, the J call TRBJ2-3; 7 bases agree with TRBD1. The V segment lost 6 bases and the J segment 2 bases; nucleotides outside the gene matches: 10. The CDR3 is 16 residues long. Germline CDR1 and CDR2: KGHDR and SFDVKD.